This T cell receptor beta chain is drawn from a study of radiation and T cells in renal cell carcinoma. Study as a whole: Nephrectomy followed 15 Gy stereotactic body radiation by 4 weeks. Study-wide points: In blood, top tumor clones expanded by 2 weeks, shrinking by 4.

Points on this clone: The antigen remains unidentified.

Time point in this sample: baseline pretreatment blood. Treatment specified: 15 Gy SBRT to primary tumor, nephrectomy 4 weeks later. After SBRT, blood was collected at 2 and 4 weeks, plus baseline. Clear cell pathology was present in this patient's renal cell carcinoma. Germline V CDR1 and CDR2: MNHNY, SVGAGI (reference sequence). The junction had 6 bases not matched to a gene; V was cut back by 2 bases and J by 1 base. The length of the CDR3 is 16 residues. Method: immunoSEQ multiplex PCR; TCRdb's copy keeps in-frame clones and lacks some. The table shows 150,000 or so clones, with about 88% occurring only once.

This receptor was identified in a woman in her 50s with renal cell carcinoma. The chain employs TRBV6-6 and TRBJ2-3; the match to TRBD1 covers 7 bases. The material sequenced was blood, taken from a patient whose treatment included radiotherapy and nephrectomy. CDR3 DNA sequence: TGTGCCAGCAGTTACAACGGGCAGGGGGGCACAGATACGCAGTATTTT. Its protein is CASSYNGQGGTDTQYF.